The T cell receptor (beta chain) under discussion was sequenced for a study of OX40 agonist ivuxolimab in advanced cancers. Background on the whole study: Ivuxolimab was a fully human IgG2 agonistic monoclonal antibody targeting the costimulatory receptor OX40 (CD134). Intravenous ivuxolimab was administered to patients every 2 weeks at six dose levels: 0.01, 0.1, 0.3, 1.5, 3 and 10 mg/kg. Among the 50 to 55 dose-escalation patients, 19 had hepatocellular carcinoma, roughly 15 melanoma, 9 renal cell carcinoma and 9 head and neck cancer. A male proportion of approximately 83% and a mean age of approximately 60 years, ranging from about 23 to 79, were recorded for the dose-escalation cohort. Patients were allowed to have had prior anti-PD-1, anti-PD-L1 or anti-CTLA-4 therapy, and approximately 43% of the dose-escalation patients had previously received checkpoint inhibitors. Partial responses occurred in three dose-escalation patients, of whom one had hepatocellular carcinoma and two had cutaneous melanoma. Peripheral TCRbeta sequencing was intended to test whether TCR sequence diversity was altered and clonal T-cell expansion was caused by ivuxolimab. The paper describes the monotherapy dose-escalation part (N ≈ 50 patients) of the phase I trial of ivuxolimab. Summary of the overall study and its limitations: Low levels of normalized T-cell clonal expansion were also seen in some nonresponding patients. In the 0.1-3.0 mg/kg groups, partial responders were among the patients with the lowest normalized peripheral clonal expansion, particularly in CD8+ T cells. The antigen specificity of the peripheral T cells that underwent clonal expansion was not determined. On average, CD8+ T cells showed more expanded clones than CD4+ T cells after ivuxolimab. At doses of 0.1 to 3.0 mg/kg, clonal expansion of both CD4+ and CD8+ T cells in blood was seen between baseline and week 6.

With respect to this clone: Its antigen target is currently unknown. No base-level quality is on record; no much larger clone is a single base apart.

Its CDR3 holds 18 amino acids, cysteine through phenylalanine. Only the CDR3 DNA stays, 54 bases, in frame from base 1. The germline V gene encodes CDR1 MDHEN and CDR2 SYDVKM. Cut back by 1 base and 0 bases, the V and J ends lie 16 bases apart. The trial excluded patients who had a history of autoimmune disease or who were on systemic immunosuppression. Peripheral blood for TCR sequencing was drawn from every dose cohort at baseline, at cycle 4 day 1 and at cycle 7 day 1. Samples came from an open-label, multicenter, first-in-human phase I dose-escalation trial of ivuxolimab. Adults with locally advanced or metastatic melanoma, renal cell carcinoma, hepatocellular carcinoma or head and neck squamous cell carcinoma were enrolled in the trial. Before TCR sequencing, CD4+ and CD8+ T cells were separately sorted from peripheral blood. For sequencing of the TCRbeta CDR3 region, genomic DNA was extracted from the sorted cells. TCRbeta CDR3 regions were sequenced using the immunoSEQ Assay. Held by TCRdb, this immuneACCESS table contains in-frame sequences only and omits some clones. Under half of the omission traces to an unresolved V gene where checked; the cause of the rest is unknown. In all, the sample holds tens of thousands of clones, and around 93% of those were seen once. Over 9.5% of the sample lies in the top ten.

The source was CD4+ or CD8+ T cells sorted from blood, collected in a trial of the OX40 agonist ivuxolimab. The sequence joins TRBV28 to TRBJ1-3, with no reliable assignment of the D segment. The receptor was derived from an adult with an advanced solid tumor such as melanoma, head and neck, liver or kidney cancer. The nucleotides read TGTGCCAGCAGTTTATTATTTGTAGGAACAACCTCTGGAAACACCATATATTTT. Its translation reads: CASSLLFVGTTSGNTIYF.